Reported below is one TCR beta chain. V was clipped by 4 bases and J by 3 bases, with 11 bases between them. This CDR3 contains 13 residues. CDR1 is SGHRS, CDR2 YFSETQ, per germline. This sample stems from a study of shared clonotypes between healthy human individuals. Sequenced by immunoSEQ multiplex PCR; TCRdb stores in-frame clones only, minus some. The table records roughly 2 million clones, about 94% of them present only once. The V gene is TRBV5-1, the J gene TRBJ2-7; D gene uncertain. This TCR derives from a man aged 18-30 years in good health. Sequences were obtained from naive CD4+ T cells sorted from blood. The subset was: CD45RA+ positively selected. The CDR3 loop is CASSLPTDYEQYF. CDR3 DNA sequence: TGCGCCAGCAGCCTCCCTACAGACTACGAGCAGTACTTC.